One TCR beta chain is described in this entry. In the original processing: How many nucleated cells were present was estimated from reference gene primer amplification. Only in-frame clones appear in the TCRdb table, and some are missing; sequencing was by immunoSEQ multiplex PCR. The V and J calls and clone size were taken over from that table, and D and trimming were inferred from the DNA. The sample has approximately 190,000 clones, around 83% seen once. These data belong to a study of blood T cell repertoires in COVID-19. Overall study context: From the United States, Italy and Spain came samples of acute and convalescent COVID-19. From T cells, B-cell-depleted T cells, or PBMCs came the material, which was cDNA or gDNA.

The germline V and J ends were trimmed by 7 bases and 2 bases, with 14 bases remaining between them. Germline V gives CDR1 SNHLY, CDR2 FYNNEI. This CDR3 is built from 14 residues. The chain carries TRBV2 and TRBJ1-1; D unclear. Sequenced input: peripheral blood. The sequence was collected from a woman aged 40 to 55 with acute or convalescent COVID-19. CDR3 sequence: CASTPLVHNTEAFF. As DNA, the CDR3 is TGTGCCAGCACCCCTCTTGTACACAACACTGAAGCTTTCTTT.